These 6 T cell receptor beta chains were all obtained from the same sample, sequenced in a study of patients and donors after allogeneic stem cell transplantation (dated by TCRdb to 2020 to 2022). The method behind the library was RT-PCR. The sample was run on a NextSeq 550. TCRdb reanalyzed the raw reads on its own, using fastp at Q25 for trimming and MiXCR for clone calling, and kept in-frame beta chains. Every CDR3 protein is listed once, alongside the most common genes and DNA of its rows. The table for this sample lists 2,400 or so distinct CDR3 sequences; 8.2% of them were counted only once. The ten largest clones represent over 9.5% of the sample. Sequencing was performed on blood, either unsorted or a sorted T cell fraction (not recorded which). The receptors originated from a human donor who was either an allogeneic HSCT recipient or a stem cell or donor lymphocyte infusion donor (not recorded which). It is not recorded whose cells these are; they may come from a transplant donor.

This clonotype ranks as large. V gene TRBV7-2 combines with J gene TRBJ2-3, with 8 positions matching TRBD2. Germline trimming cut 11 bases from V and 2 bases from J; bases unmatched to any gene: 3. The CDR3 runs 12 residues. Per germline, CDR1 SGHTA and CDR2 FQGNSA. The CDR3 protein is CTSAGDTDTQYF. CDR3 in DNA: TGTACCTCAGCGGGGGACACAGATACGCAGTATTTT. Complete variable domain (other parts from reference TRBV7-2 and TRBJ2-3): GAGVSQSPSNKVTEKGKDVELRCDPISGHTALYWYRQSLGQGLEFLIYFQGNSAPDKSGLPSDRFSAERTGGSVSTLTIQRTQQEDSAVYLCTSAGDTDTQYFGPGTRLTVL.

This clonotype is labeled as medium-sized. The chain links TRBV5-1 to TRBJ2-7; D unresolved. Trimming shortened V by 0 bases and J by 4 bases, and 2 bases separated the two germline ends. Germline values: CDR1 SGHRS, CDR2 YFSETQ. This CDR3 spans 11 amino acids. The CDR3 here is CASSLGYEQYF. CDR3 bases: TGCGCCAGCAGCTTGGGGTACGAGCAGTACTTC.

The V and J genes are TRBV30 and TRBJ2-7; D tentatively fits TRBD1 or TRBD2 (5 bases each). CDR1 is GTSNPN and CDR2 is SVGIG in the germline V gene (reference sequence). This CDR3 is built from 14 residues. V lost 3 bases to trimming and J lost 7 bases, with 19 bases between them. The CDR3 coding sequence is TGTGCCTGGAGCCTAGGGGTTACCTCGGGGGAGCAGTACTTC. It translates to CAWSLGVTSGEQYF.

The chain uses TRBV12-3 or TRBV12-4 and TRBJ2-5; D remains unclear. This CDR3 is built from 13 residues. V was pared by 3 bases and J by 5 bases, with 10 bases between. CDR3: CASSLDPGETQYF. For the CDR3, the DNA is TGTGCCAGCAGTTTGGACCCCGGGGAGACCCAGTACTTC.

By share of the sample, this clonotype is medium-sized. The chain recombines TRBV7-2 with TRBJ2-1; D unresolved. The CDR3 consists of 13 residues. Looked up from germline, CDR1 is SGHTA and CDR2 is FQGNSA. Trimming left V 4 bases short and J 5 bases short, with 9 bases between. CDR3: CASSSYTDNEQFF. The CDR3 DNA sequence: TGTGCCAGCAGCTCATACACAGACAATGAGCAGTTCTTC.

This clonotype was detected a few times. The rearrangement joins TRBV19 to TRBJ1-5; D might be TRBD1 (6 bases). CDR1 is LNHDA and CDR2 is SQIVND in the germline V gene (reference sequence). The V and J ends lost 10 bases and 2 bases respectively, with 15 bases between them. The CDR3 extends over 14 amino acids. The CDR3, as DNA: TGTGCCACGAAGGGGGGGAGTGGCAATCAGCCCCAGCATTTT. Its protein product is CATKGGSGNQPQHF.